This T cell receptor beta chain was found in a study of shared clonotypes between healthy human individuals. Study summary: Those who served as donors were a couple of women and three men between the ages of 18 and 49. Whole-study results and caveats: In this cohort, only blood was sampled, and tissue repertoires likely differ.

About this clone: Its specificity is not known.

CDR3 length equals 15 residues. V trimming: 3 bases; J trimming: 4 bases; junction bases outside the gene matches: 5. From germline, CDR1 is SGHRS and CDR2 YFSETQ. Samples underwent the assay at deep level. Genomic DNA from each subset was divided evenly over several immunoSEQ plates. Some clones are missing from TCRdb's copy, which holds only in-frame ones; the method was immunoSEQ multiplex PCR. Among fewer than 2.5 million clones listed, over 85% were seen once. Sequenced sample: naive CD4+ T cells from PBMCs. Stated subset: CD45RA+ positively selected. The V gene is TRBV5-1, the J gene TRBJ2-5, with 11 bases aligning to TRBD1. This clonotype originated in a man aged 18 to 29 in good health. Some clones in this sample may be carry-over from other donors' samples. The CDR3 loop is CASSSDGTGGETQYF. The CDR3, as DNA: TGCGCCAGCAGCTCGGACGGGACAGGGGGAGAGACCCAGTACTTC.